This T cell receptor (beta chain) was found in a study of T-cell memory formation after mild COVID-19 (dated by TCRdb to about 2021). For the study in its entirety: TCR sequence clusters from the two donors were found to be largely donor specific. In a couple of donors, T-cell clones that expanded and contracted after mild COVID-19 were tracked by sequencing TCRalpha and TCRbeta repertoires over time. Two young, previously healthy adult volunteers, one female and one male, were included in the cohort.

Overall results and qualifications from the work: The second-wave clones that peaked on day 37 were not confirmed to be SARS-CoV-2 specific. Some responding clones were found in pre-infection memory, which suggests that pre-existing cross-reactive memory T cells took part in the SARS-CoV-2 response. Balanced CD4/CD8 phenotypes were observed for clones contracting from day 15 to 85, whereas a bias towards CD4+ was observed for a second wave of clones expanding from day 15 to 37. The study included only a couple of mild cases, and larger cohorts that include severe cases with pre-infection samples were judged to be necessary. Contracting CD4+ clones were found mainly in CM and EM memory subsets, while CD8+ clones were enriched in EMRA.

PBMCs were isolated by Ficoll-Paque density gradient centrifugation. The reads were generated on an Illumina NovaSeq 6000. TCRalpha and TCRbeta cDNA libraries were constructed by 5'RACE with constant-segment primers, with sample barcodes and unique molecular identifiers being introduced. Trizol reagent was used to extract RNA from every sample. The libraries were amplified in two PCR steps, and the second step added a second sample barcode and Illumina TruSeq adapters. Libraries were sequenced on an Illumina NovaSeq with 2 x 150 bp paired-end reads. Processing in the source paper ran as follows. Reads were demultiplexed and collapsed into UMI-guided consensus sequences with migec v1.2.7. Using mixcr v2.1.11, UMI consensuses were aligned to TRA and TRB V and J templates and then assembled into clonotypes. Expanded or contracted clonotypes were those called significant by both edgeR and NoisET, with noise models trained on biological replicates. edgeR calls used a false discovery rate-adjusted p below 0.01 and a log2 fold-change threshold of 1. PCA with hierarchical clustering of max-normalized trajectories of the 1000 most abundant clonotypes was used as exploratory dynamics analysis. Each responding clone was given a CD4 or CD8 phenotype based on the CD4+ and CD8+ repertoires, which had been sequenced separately. In-frame beta chains were kept once TCRdb had trimmed the public reads at Q25 with fastp and called clones with MiXCR. Every CDR3 protein is listed once, alongside the most common genes and DNA of its rows. V and J calls and clone size were set by TCRdb, not the authors. For this sample there are approximately 350,000 distinct CDR3 sequences; approximately 15% appear just once. 22% of the sample lies in the top ten.

Regarding this clonotype: The antigen it binds to is not known. No base quality information exists; no much larger clone differs at one position.

CDR3 length: 14 amino acids, cysteine to phenylalanine. Of all the DNA, just the CDR3 is kept, 42 bases in frame from base 1. The germline V gene gives CDR1 as MDHEN and CDR2 as SYDVKM. V loses 5 bases, J loses 4 bases, and the germline ends lie 14 bases apart. The rearrangement joined TRBV28 to TRBJ1-2; a weak D assignment points to TRBD1 (5 bases agree). The specimen sequenced was PBMCs or a T cell subset sorted from them (not recorded which). The receptor's source is a man between 18 and 35 years old who had mild COVID-19 (a few samples of this study predate the infection). The sample titles of this study are shuffled in the database, so cell type and time point are left out; the donor was told from shared clones. The DNA reads TGTGCCAGCAGTAAGATCGACAGTCCCTATGGCTACACCTTC. It encodes CASSKIDSPYGYTF.